This entry is about one TCR beta chain. Its antigen is unknown. Per-base quality was not reported, and no clone a single base away is much larger than it. Library creation used the immunoSEQ multiplex PCR assay. For the multiplex PCR, a mixture combining 60 forward primers for TCR Vbeta segments and 13 reverse primers for TCR Jbeta segments was used. Amplification of the CDR3 region of rearranged TCR beta genes was performed with a multiplex PCR assay on genomic DNA. The amplified TCR beta libraries were sequenced on the Illumina HiSeq System as 87-base-pair reads. The study's own analysis went as follows. Across the 670 or so repertoires, a later analysis counted around 80 million unique TCR beta chains, 9 million to 14 million of which were shared by at least two donors. To remove PCR and sequencing errors, raw reads were error-corrected and collapsed into unique sequences using a nearest-neighbor algorithm that merged closely related sequences. CDR3 sequences were aligned to IMGT reference sequences to assign V, D and J gene segments. For a sequence to be retained, at least a six-nucleotide match to both a V gene segment and a J gene segment was required. A rearrangement was called productive if the CDR3 had no stop codons and remained in frame with V and J, and every other rearrangement was called non-productive. Following IMGT convention, CDR3 was defined as the stretch from the second conserved V-encoded cysteine to the conserved J-encoded phenylalanine. Sequences without an unambiguous match to a single V gene segment were excluded from the earlier analysis of approximately 600 of the donors. In an earlier analysis of 587 of the donors, V segments were called functional above 56.7% productive rearrangements and were called segregating when the between-donor standard deviation exceeded 5%. To diagnose cytomegalovirus status from the catalog of TCR beta chain sequences, a statistical classification framework was built. In a later analysis, V and J genes were assigned by comparing TCR nucleotide sequences against IMGT/GENE-DB human TR gene sequences. A later analysis assigned CDR3 sequences and most-parsimonious VDJ recombination scenarios with the TCRdist pipeline. In a later analysis, each TCR beta chain was defined by its CDR3 amino acid sequence together with its V-gene family, and reads without a unique V-gene family were excluded. To address suspected cross-contamination and a sequencing artifact, a later analysis removed several hundred highly shared, low-generation-probability nucleotide sequences. In a later analysis, a clonal expansion index for each public chain was calculated from normalized within-repertoire ranks of inferred template counts. Generation probabilities in a later analysis came from a VDJ recombination model fitted to out-of-frame rearrangements, and those results were checked against IGoR. In a later analysis, hypergeometric tests were used to score TCR-TCR, TCR-HLA and TCR-CMV co-occurrence, with a repertoire-size bias correction applied to TCR pairs. To estimate false discovery rates, a later analysis permuted the HLA or CMV assignments 20 times. In a later analysis, co-occurring TCRs were grouped using DBSCAN, with TCRdist sequence similarity added in when clustering inside HLA-allele-positive subsets. Repertoires with fewer than 30,000 or more than 120,000 public chains were left out of co-occurrence clustering, as were several repertoires with anomalous nucleotide sharing. TCRdb provides this immuneACCESS table in a form limited to in-frame rearrangements. Some clones are lacking; in checked studies, under half of them reflect an unresolved V gene, and why the rest are absent is not known. That table gives V, J and clone size, and the DNA gave D and trimming. The sample table holds roughly 120,000 clones, of which about three quarters were seen once. Of the sample, 2.5% to 3.5% falls within the top ten clones.

In total, approximately 700 healthy bone marrow donors made up the cohort. At the time of sampling, all cohort members were nominally healthy, though unrecorded immune exposures were likely present. The donor tested CMV seropositive, placing the donor among the 250 to 350 seropositive members of the cohort. A peripheral blood sample was provided by each donor, and peripheral blood mononuclear cells were used for TCR beta sequencing. Genomic DNA was extracted from the blood cell samples with the Qiagen DNeasy Blood Extraction Kit. Per the germline V gene, SQVTM is the CDR1 and ANQGSEA is the CDR2. Measured from the cysteine to the phenylalanine, the CDR3 is 14 residues long. Of all the DNA, just the CDR3 is kept, 42 bases in frame from base 1. V is pared back by 3 bases and J by 9 bases, with 18 bases lying between the germline termini. The sample comes from a study of cytomegalovirus exposure and HLA in healthy donors (dated by TCRdb to 2017 to 2019). About the full investigation: An earlier analysis of a few hundred of the donors reported approximately 300 Gb of sequence data and around 100 million unique TCR beta sequences obtained from approximately 180 million T cells. Approximately 310 gigabases of sequencing data and tens of millions of unique TCR sequences were included in an early release covering several hundred HLA-typed donors. Of the roughly 400 genotyped donors, approximately 80% were placed in the genetic ancestry cluster associated with self-reported Caucasian donors. The aim of the study was to test whether cataloging public T cell receptors could identify signatures of past pathogen exposure. The study profiled the T cell repertoires of more than 500 subjects by immunosequencing and related them to cytomegalovirus serostatus. Besides the first cohort of approximately 710 subjects, a separate validation cohort made up of roughly 130 different subjects was used. To predict cytomegalovirus infection status, the study combined high-throughput TCR immunosequencing, statistical association of individual TCRs with disease status, and machine learning. A later analysis re-analyzed previously published TCR beta repertoires from roughly 690 donors and added high-resolution HLA genotyping to study TCR occurrence patterns. In the later analysis, no new phenotypic data were used to find candidate immune exposures; instead, reliance was placed on TCR beta sequences and their occurrence across donors. In an earlier analysis of about 590 of the donors, high-throughput TCR beta sequencing was used to judge whether each TCR beta V gene segment behaved as functional or pseudogenic. Donor age, sex, ethnicity and CMV serostatus were compiled alongside the repertoire data. A later genetic analysis took genome-wide SNP genotypes for about 55% of the 666 donors and used that subset as a discovery cohort. Every discovery cohort repertoire had been produced on one sequencing platform. HLA typing covered class I and class II loci at four-digit resolution. The number of donors typed differed by locus, with 629-630 for A, B, C, DRB1 and DQB1, more than 500 for DQA1, approximately 580 for DPA1, and under 490 for DPB1. Several DR-DQ haplotypes were handled as single units for association and clustering, since linkage in the cohort was strong. Among over 350 genotyped donors of the cohort, an average of approximately 240,000 unique TCR beta nucleotide sequences were sequenced per donor, 15% to 20% of them non-productive.

Broader findings and caveats from the paper: Linkage disequilibrium might explain the correlated functional status among segregating V segments, but an unknown experimental factor could not be excluded. In an earlier analysis of approximately 600 of the donors, most TCR beta V segments were observed in productive rearrangements about 87% or about 30% of the time, broadly matching IMGT annotations. A group of highly shared sequence variants was considered likely to be a technical artifact of the sequencing pipeline. Several of the top co-occurrence clusters appeared to be linked to parvovirus B19, influenza, CMV and Epstein-Barr virus, according to a later analysis. In a later analysis, the rate of TCR association differed among HLA loci, with DRB1 alleles having the most associated TCRs and HLA-C alleles having the fewest. It was suggested by the authors that the approach could potentially be generalized to other disease states and immunological phenotypes. A later genetic analysis associated a missense DCLRE1C variant with V-gene and J-gene trimming of TCR beta chains, and an independent cohort replicated the association. In vitro tests confirmed that a few of the cytomegalovirus-associated TCR beta chains recognize cytomegalovirus antigens. Because counts were too low, some 16 rarely observed V segments, including chromosome 9 orphons, were excluded from the earlier analysis of 587 of the donors. Because some donors lacked HLA typing at each locus, the association tests relied only on the typed subset. Sequencing depth was assumed to be roughly uniform across donors in the presence/absence analyses, though that assumption may not hold. Immune exposure information for the cohort was limited to CMV serostatus. A further reported finding was that TCR beta sequences accurately predicted the HLA-A and HLA-B alleles for most subjects in the first cohort. In a later analysis, HLA-associated TCR beta chains showed more clonal expansion and lower generation probabilities than non-associated chains that were equally common. Assigning TCR associations to individual alleles was difficult when HLA alleles, especially DR and DQ, strongly co-occurred. Most TCR sequences were observed very rarely across donors, whereas some public TCRs were present in many individuals. A later genetic analysis reported fewer N-insertions in productive TCRs among donors in an Asian-associated ancestry cluster than the 666-donor mean. At a false discovery rate of 0.05, a later analysis linked around 17,000 TCR beta sequences to specific HLA alleles. The study gave a list of 150 to 200 TCR beta chains associated with cytomegalovirus. The cohort was sequenced for TCR beta chains only, and without alpha or paired-chain data the features that could be detected were limited. The classifier was reported to diagnose cytomegalovirus status with high specificity and sensitivity in both the original cohort and the validation cohort. Most CMV-associated TCR beta chains appeared to be HLA-restricted in a later analysis, and the HLA associations seemed to be driven largely by CMV exposure. Some IMGT-functional V segments, including TRBV6-2 and TRBV6-3, could not be told apart with the 87-base-pair reads, so those segments were excluded.

The receptor was derived from a woman aged 40 to 55 in good health and CMV-seropositive. This receptor chain uses TRBV29-1 and TRBJ2-1; the best D guess is TRBD1, with 5 bases matching. Sequences were obtained from PBMCs. The CDR3 region reads CSVDKTVQGREQFF. The bases read TGCAGCGTTGATAAGACAGTCCAAGGTCGTGAGCAGTTCTTC.